This T cell receptor (beta chain) emerged from a study of monozygotic twins with cystic fibrosis. About the study: Libraries were built from approximately 3 micrograms of fragmented DNA using approximately 16 PCR cycles. Findings and caveats of the study: Median Simpson clonality of 0.0095 suggested naive T cells predominated.

Measured with immunoSEQ multiplex PCR; TCRdb has only the in-frame clones, and not every one. This sample has approximately 24,000 clones, with about 96% found just once. As concerns this clone: Antigen: not known.

Input material: blood. The receptor comes from a girl aged 2 to 10 with cystic fibrosis.

Here the CDR3 reads CASSPSYGYTF. The CDR3 bases are TGTGCCAGCAGCCCATCCTATGGCTACACCTTC. The rearrangement uses TRBV7-9 and TRBJ1-2; D gene uncertain. This CDR3 contains 11 residues. Germline CDR1 reads SEHNR; CDR2 reads FQNEAQ (reference sequence). V dropped 5 bases and J dropped 4 bases, with 5 bases sitting between them.